This T cell receptor (beta chain) was sequenced in a study of technical replicates of blood from a few donors. TCRdb's copy holds only in-frame clones and misses some; the assay was immunoSEQ multiplex PCR. Among more than 75,000 clones listed, around 90% were seen once. Trimming stripped 5 bases from V and 4 bases from J, with 18 bases between. Germline-derived CDR1 and CDR2 are SGHNT and YYREEE (reference sequence). The CDR3 covers 15 residues. Sequenced input: T cells isolated from PBMCs. This chain links TRBV5-4 with TRBJ1-2; D possibly corresponds to TRBD1 (5 bases). The source of this sequence is a human donor in good health. The CDR3 DNA reads TGTGCCAGCAGTTGGGGGGATGTCGCTGGCTATGGCTACACCTTC. This gives the protein CASSWGDVAGYGYTF.